Listed here are 20 T cell receptor beta chains from one sample, sequenced in a study of cytomegalovirus exposure and HLA in healthy donors. The PCR made use of 60 Vbeta and 13 Jbeta primers. Repertoires were generated with immunoSEQ multiplex PCR, while TCRdb's copy carries only in-frame clones and drops some. The table has 70,000 to 90,000 clones, 65% to 85% seen once. Sequences were obtained from PBMCs. The receptor set was obtained from a man in his fifties or sixties in good health and CMV-seropositive.

The table lists this clone with a few counts. The V and J genes are TRBV29-1 and TRBJ2-5; no clear D gene. V lost 4 bases and J 2 bases, leaving 20 bases between the germline ends. The CDR3 length is 16 residues. From germline, CDR1 is SQVTM and CDR2 ANQGSEA. The CDR3 DNA reads TGCAGCGTTGCCCCTGTAGTGGGTGCCGGGCAAGAGACCCAGTACTTC. It translates to CSVAPVVGAGQETQYF. Full variable domain (remainder filled in from reference TRBV29-1 and TRBJ2-5): SAVISQKPSRDICQRGTSLTIQCQVDSQVTMMFWYRQQPGQSLTLIATANQGSEATYESGFVIDKFPISRPNLTFSTLTVSNMSPEDSSIYLCSVAPVVGAGQETQYFGPGTRLLVL.

This chain uses TRBV5-1 with TRBJ2-3; TRBD1 aligns across 8 bases. The CDR3 spans 14 residues. Germline V lookup: CDR1 SGHRS, CDR2 YFSETQ. The V segment lost 4 bases and the J segment 4 bases; nucleotides outside the gene matches: 5. Written as DNA, the CDR3 is TGCGCCAGCAGCACAGGACAGGGTTCAGATACGCAGTATTTT. Translating gives CASSTGQGSDTQYF.

The genes are TRBV5-4 and TRBJ2-1; 7 nucleotides match TRBD1. The germline V gene encodes CDR1 SGHNT and CDR2 YYREEE (reference sequence). The CDR3 extends over 15 amino acids. The V and J ends lost 2 bases and 12 bases, in that order; junction bases with no gene match: 14. The CDR3 bases are TGTGCCAGCAGCTTATCGACAGGGTGGGGGCAAGTGCAGTTCTTC. This sequence encodes CASSLSTGWGQVQFF.

This sequence joins TRBV11-2 and TRBJ2-5; TRBD1 agrees at 7 bases. The CDR3 is made up of 15 amino acids. Germline trimming cut 5 bases from V and 0 bases from J; bases unmatched to any gene: 6. CDR1 is SGHAT, CDR2 FQNNGV, per germline. CDR3 sequence reads: CASSQVGTDQETQYF. The CDR3 region has the DNA TGTGCCAGCAGCCAAGTCGGGACAGACCAAGAGACCCAGTACTTC.

This chain connects TRBV10-3 to TRBJ2-3; D may be TRBD1 (6 bases). The CDR3 extends over 12 amino acids. The germline V gene encodes CDR1 ENHRY and CDR2 SYGVKD. The V end was cut by 10 bases, the J end by 4 bases, with 12 bases between. CDR3 protein: CATTQGSDTQYF. The CDR3 DNA sequence: TGTGCCACCACCCAGGGGTCAGATACGCAGTATTTT.

This chain uses TRBV7-9 with TRBJ2-3; 8 positions match TRBD2. V was pared by 1 base and J by 1 base, with 4 bases of the junction left unmatched. The germline V gene encodes CDR1 SEHNR and CDR2 FQNEAQ (reference sequence). The CDR3 sequence is 16 residues long. CDR3 region: CASSLDLLAGTDTQYF. The DNA of the CDR3 is TGTGCCAGCAGCTTAGATTTACTAGCGGGCACAGATACGCAGTATTTT.

This chain uses TRBV10-3 with TRBJ2-7, with D possibly matching TRBD1 (5 bases). V shed 8 bases and J shed 2 bases, with 13 bases lying between them. The CDR3 is made up of 13 amino acids. CDR1 is ENHRY, CDR2 SYGVKD, per germline. The CDR3 sequence: CAIGKGAAYEQYF. DNA of the CDR3: TGTGCCATCGGGAAAGGGGCCGCCTACGAGCAGTACTTC.

The chain couples TRBV6-5 to TRBJ2-5; 12 bases line up with TRBD2. V lost 10 bases to trimming and J lost 5 bases; unmatched junction nucleotides: 8. The CDR3 is 14 amino acids. Germline CDR1 and CDR2: MNHEY and SVGAGI. CDR3 sequence reads: CATSSGGARETQYF. The DNA for the CDR3 is TGTGCCACTTCTAGCGGGGGGGCCCGGGAGACCCAGTACTTC.

The chain links TRBV11-3 to TRBJ2-5; 8 nucleotides agree with TRBD2. V was clipped by 1 base and J by 4 bases; unmatched bases: 5. Germline-derived CDR1 and CDR2 are SGHNT and YENEEA. This CDR3 has 15 residues. The CDR3 protein is CASSLGGGPGETQYF. The CDR3 DNA is TGTGCCAGCAGCTTAGGCGGGGGGCCCGGAGAGACCCAGTACTTC.

Note on this clone: It is likely a read error: a sequence one base away is far more abundant. The J gene is TRBJ1-1, the V gene TRBV5-1, with D possibly TRBD1 on 5 matching bases. Germline CDR1 reads SGHRS; CDR2 reads YFSETQ. This CDR3 region has 18 residues. The CDR3 spells CASSLANRIGHLNTGAFF. CDR3 nucleotides: TGCGCCAGCAGCTTGGCCAATAGGATCGGACACCTGAACACTGGAGCTTTCTTT.

This clone was detected only once. The genes are TRBV5-1 and TRBJ2-5; weak D call: TRBD1 (6 bases). The J call may not be correct, given that the DNA end is closer to TRBJ2-7. The CDR3 runs to 15 residues. Looked up from germline, CDR1 is SGHRS and CDR2 is YFSETQ. CDR3 sequence reads: CASSLTPTGTHEQYF. The CDR3 DNA follows: TGCGCCAGCAGCTTGACACCTACCGGGACACACGAGCAGTACTTC.

The rearrangement links TRBV5-1 to TRBJ2-3, with 9 bases that match TRBD2. The germline V gene has CDR1 SGHRS and CDR2 YFSETQ. J lost 4 bases, V lost 4 bases, and 7 bases had no gene match. The CDR3 loop spans 15 amino acids. The CDR3 nucleotides are TGCGCCAGCAGCCAACGGGTAGCGGGAGCAGATACGCAGTATTTT. Translated: CASSQRVAGADTQYF. The full variable domain, completed using reference TRBV5-1 and TRBJ2-3, is KAGVTQTPRYLIKTRGQQVTLSCSPISGHRSVSWYQQTPGQGLQFLFEYFSETQRNKGNFPGRFSGRQFSNSRSEMNVSTLELGDSALYLCASSQRVAGADTQYFGPGTRLTVL.

V usage is TRBV27 and J usage is TRBJ1-2, with D perhaps TRBD1 (6 bases). The CDR3 consists of 16 residues. The germline V gene has CDR1 MNHEY and CDR2 SMNVEV (reference sequence). Trimming removed 3 bases from V and 6 bases from J, with 20 bases in between. The CDR3 sequence: CASSFSGARINNGYTF. For the CDR3, the DNA is TGTGCCAGCAGTTTTTCAGGGGCAAGAATCAACAATGGCTACACCTTC.

The chain has TRBV7-9 and TRBJ2-4, with TRBD1 matching 10 bases. Germline CDR1 reads SEHNR; CDR2 reads FQNEAQ (reference sequence). The CDR3 runs 16 residues. The junction had 5 bases not matched to a gene; V was cut back by 4 bases and J by 2 bases. The DNA of the CDR3 is TGTGCCAGCAGCTCGACAGGGGGCGCGACCAAAAACATTCAGTACTTC. Translating it yields CASSSTGGATKNIQYF.

The chain carries TRBV9 and TRBJ2-1, with 11 bases that match TRBD2. The CDR3 is made up of 15 amino acids. Germline V gene sequence: CDR1 SGDLS, CDR2 YYNGEE. V shed 3 bases and J 7 bases; nucleotides not matched to a gene: 6. In DNA form, the CDR3 reads TGTGCCAGCAGCGAGGGACTAGCGGCAAGTAATGAGCAGTTCTTC. This encodes CASSEGLAASNEQFF.

The chain recombines TRBV19 with TRBJ1-2; 7 nucleotides agree with TRBD1. Germline trimming cut 9 bases from V and 0 bases from J; bases unmatched to any gene: 10. CDR3 length equals 15 residues. Germline CDR1 LNHDA, CDR2 SQIVND (reference sequence). The CDR3 DNA reads as TGTGCCAGCAGAGGGGGCGAATTTTCTAACTATGGCTACACCTTC. Translated, it gives CASRGGEFSNYGYTF.

The V and J genes are TRBV19 and TRBJ2-5; 8 bases line up with TRBD1. CDR1 and CDR2 (germline): LNHDA, SQIVND (reference sequence). Trimming at V came to 3 bases and at J to 4 bases, leaving 10 bases not matched to a gene. The CDR3 length is 16 residues. CDR3 protein: CASSIWGAGGRETQYF. The CDR3 DNA follows: TGTGCCAGTAGTATTTGGGGCGCAGGGGGCCGAGAGACCCAGTACTTC. The variable domain in full, completed from reference TRBV19 and TRBJ2-5, reads DGGITQSPKYLFRKEGQNVTLSCEQNLNHDAMYWYRQDPGQGLRLIYYSQIVNDFQKGDIAEGYSVSREKKESFPLTVTSAQKNPTAFYLCASSIWGAGGRETQYFGPGTRLLVL.

This clone was seen more than once but under ten times. This rearrangement joins TRBV28 to TRBJ1-1; no firm D call. V lost 7 bases and J 0 bases, leaving 21 bases between the germline ends. Germline-derived CDR1 and CDR2 are MDHEN and SYDVKM. The CDR3 sequence is 17 residues long. The CDR3 DNA reads as TGTGCCAGCAATTCCGGGAACAGCGACTTTATGAACACTGAAGCTTTCTTT. Amino acid sequence: CASNSGNSDFMNTEAFF.

This clone was seen a handful of times. V usage is TRBV5-1 and J usage is TRBJ2-2; a weak D match, TRBD2 (6 bases). Per germline, CDR1 SGHRS and CDR2 YFSETQ. This CDR3 contains 15 residues. Trimming removed 2 bases from V and 6 bases from J, with 14 bases in between. CDR3 sequence: CASSFGDWGAGELFF. CDR3 nucleotides: TGCGCCAGCAGCTTCGGGGACTGGGGGGCCGGGGAGCTGTTTTTT.

CDR3 amino acids: CASSGGQGLTTEAFF. The CDR3 DNA is TGTGCCAGCAGCGGGGGACAGGGTTTGACCACTGAAGCTTTCTTT. V and J are TRBV9 and TRBJ1-1, with 9 bases matching TRBD1. This CDR3 has 15 residues. Trimming cost V 3 bases and J 4 bases; bases outside gene matches: 7. Germline CDR1 is SGDLS and CDR2 is YYNGEE.